These T cell receptor beta chains were read from a single sample in a study of radiation and T cells in renal cell carcinoma. The data were produced by immunoSEQ multiplex PCR, yet TCRdb's version contains in-frame clones alone and is incomplete. The sample includes more than 10,000 clones, 58% seen only once; the top ten take nearly 10%. This material consisted of tumor tissue, taken from a patient whose treatment was nephrectomy without radiotherapy. The receptors come from a middle-aged man with renal cell carcinoma. Both conserved end residues are part of each CDR3. A D gene is named only where the DNA matches it firmly. The size of a clone is reported for some rows only, either as once, few or many, or as a class for expanded clones.

clone_size,v_call,cdr3_length,d_call,j_call,cdr3_nt,cdr3_aa
-,TRBV5-1,15,TRBD2,TRBJ2-1,TGCGCCAGCAGCGTGGGACTAGCGGGACTCAATGAGCAGTTCTTC,CASSVGLAGLNEQFF
few,TRBV2,12,-,TRBJ2-3,TGTGCCAGCAGGGTCACGACAGATACGCAGTATTTT,CASRVTTDTQYF
once,TRBV5-4,20,TRBD2,TRBJ2-2,TGTGCCAGCAGCTTGTCCCGGGGACTAGCGGGTTACGGGGGGACCGGGGAGCTGTTTTTT,CASSLSRGLAGYGGTGELFF
-,TRBV6-1,14,-,TRBJ2-5,TGTGCCAGCAGTGAAGAAGCAGGGAGAGAGACCCAGTACTTC,CASSEEAGRETQYF
few,TRBV7-2,15,-,TRBJ1-2,TGTGCCAGCAGCCTCCCGGGAAGAGGGAGGGATGGCTACACCTTC,CASSLPGRGRDGYTF
-,TRBV5-6,11,-,TRBJ1-2,TGTGCCAGCAGCTGGGCCGAGAGCTACACCTTC,CASSWAESYTF
once,TRBV18,12,-,TRBJ1-1,TGTGCCAGCTCACCAGGGACCACTGAAGCTTTCTTT,CASSPGTTEAFF
-,TRBV9,15,TRBD2,TRBJ2-3,TGTGCCAGCAGCGTAGTTGGCGCGGGGGCAGATACGCAGTATTTT,CASSVVGAGADTQYF
few,TRBV29-1,12,-,TRBJ1-1,TGCAGCGTGAGGAGGGGGAACACTGAAGCTTTCTTT,CSVRRGNTEAFF
-,TRBV6-6,13,-,TRBJ1-6,TGTGCCAGCAGTCCCCCGGAGGGTTCACCCCTCCACTTT,CASSPPEGSPLHF
once,TRBV10-3,16,-,TRBJ2-1,TGTGCCATCAGTGAGTCGATGGCGAGCTCCTACAATGAGCAGTTCTTC,CAISESMASSYNEQFF
-,TRBV21-1,15,-,TRBJ2-2,TGTGCCAGCAGCGAGGGCCAGGGGCCAACCGGGGAGCTGTTTTTT,CASSEGQGPTGELFF
-,TRBV11-2,16,TRBD2,TRBJ2-2,TGTGCCAGCAGCTTAGTCCTAGCGGGAAACACCGGGGAGCTGTTTTTT,CASSLVLAGNTGELFF
-,TRBV11-1,17,-,TRBJ2-7,TGTGCCAGCAGCCAGAGCCGGATTACAGGGAGCTCCTACGAGCAGTACTTC,CASSQSRITGSSYEQYF
-,TRBV27,15,TRBD1,TRBJ2-5,TGTGCCAGCAGTTTCGACAGGGGCCCGAGGGAGACCCAGTACTTC,CASSFDRGPRETQYF
-,TRBV19,15,-,TRBJ2-2,TGTGCCAGTAGTTCCGTTTTGCGGGGCACCGGGGAGCTGTTTTTT,CASSSVLRGTGELFF
few,TRBV19,15,-,TRBJ2-5,TGTGCCAGTAGCCTGTGGGGCGGCCTACAAGAGACCCAGTACTTC,CASSLWGGLQETQYF
-,TRBV27,15,-,TRBJ1-5,TGTGCCAGCTCCGGGAGGGGGTACAGGAATCAGCCCCAGCATTTT,CASSGRGYRNQPQHF
-,TRBV2,12,-,TRBJ1-2,TGTGCCAGCAGCCCAGGGGCATATGGCTACACCTTC,CASSPGAYGYTF
-,TRBV11-3,14,-,TRBJ2-5,TGTGCCAGCAGCTCCGCCAGACGAAGGGCGACCCAGTACTTC,CASSSARRRATQYF
-,TRBV7-2,16,-,TRBJ2-1,TGTGCCAGCAGCCTGATTACTAGTCCCCACTACAATGAGCAGTTCTTC,CASSLITSPHYNEQFF
once,TRBV6-5,14,-,TRBJ2-5,TGTGCCAGCAGTTACTGGAACAAACAAGAGACCCAGTACTTC,CASSYWNKQETQYF
-,TRBV28,16,TRBD2,TRBJ2-7,TGTGCCAGCAGCCCCTCCGGTAGCGGGAGTAACCACGAGCAGTACTTC,CASSPSGSGSNHEQYF
-,TRBV11-3,16,-,TRBJ2-3,TGTGCCAGCAGCTTGACCCTCTCAGGATTCACAGATACGCAGTATTTT,CASSLTLSGFTDTQYF
-,TRBV5-8,15,TRBD1,TRBJ1-1,TGTGCCAGCAGCTTGTACAGGGGAATAGAAACTGAAGCTTTCTTT,CASSLYRGIETEAFF
-,TRBV11-3,13,-,TRBJ2-5,TGTGCCAGCAGCTTGAGGATTAGGGAGACCCAGTACTTC,CASSLRIRETQYF
-,TRBV11-2,16,-,TRBJ2-6,TGTGCCAGCAGCTTAGCCCACCGCCTCTGGGCCAACGTCCTGACTTTC,CASSLAHRLWANVLTF
-,TRBV10-3,15,TRBD2,TRBJ2-5,TGTGCCATCAGCGCAGGACTAGCGGTGTCGGAGACCCAGTACTTC,CAISAGLAVSETQYF
medium-sized,TRBV10-3,15,TRBD2,TRBJ2-1,TGTGCCATCAGTGAGTCGGGAGGGCTTGCGAATGAGCAGTTCTTC,CAISESGGLANEQFF
-,TRBV6-5,14,-,TRBJ2-1,TGTGCCAGCTCTACGGGTCGGGGGCTCTATGAGCAGTTCTTC,CASSTGRGLYEQFF
few,TRBV30,16,TRBD2,TRBJ2-2,TGTGCCTGGAGTGACCCCTGGCGGGGGGAAACCGGGGAGCTGTTTTTT,CAWSDPWRGETGELFF
few,TRBV19,15,-,TRBJ2-1,TGTGCCAGTAGTATAGGGGCGCGCTCCTACAATGAGCAGTTCTTC,CASSIGARSYNEQFF
-,TRBV7-8,8,-,TRBJ1-1,TGTGCCAGCAGCCCCCTCTTCTTT,CASSPLFF
-,TRBV6-5,15,TRBD1,TRBJ1-5,TGTGCCAGCAGCCGGACAGGGGATAGCAATCAGCCCCAGCATTTT,CASSRTGDSNQPQHF
once,TRBV14,15,TRBD1,TRBJ2-1,TGTGCCAGCAGCCAGACAGGGGGCTCGGGCAATGAGCAGTTCTTC,CASSQTGGSGNEQFF
large,TRBV19,17,-,TRBJ1-5,TGTGCCAGTATCCCTAAGAGGGGTCCAGGGCAGGATCAGCCCCAGCATTTT,CASIPKRGPGQDQPQHF
-,TRBV4-3,14,-,TRBJ1-1,TGCGCCAGCAGCCAAGATCGAGGGGGCACTGAAGCTTTCTTT,CASSQDRGGTEAFF
-,TRBV29-1,21,-,TRBJ2-1,TGCAGCGTTGATATTGGGTTGCCCCTGGGAAGTGTAGCGCCCCTTAGCAATGAGCAGTTCTTC,CSVDIGLPLGSVAPLSNEQFF
few,TRBV2,12,TRBD1,TRBJ2-7,TGTGCCAGCGGACAAGGACAGGGAACGCAGTACTTC,CASGQGQGTQYF
-,TRBV2,14,-,TRBJ1-1,TGTGCCAGCAGTGCCCGGGGCCAGAACACTGAAGCTTTCTTT,CASSARGQNTEAFF
once,TRBV28,14,-,TRBJ2-7,TGTGCCAGCAGTTTATCATTTAGTAGTAGCGAGCAGTACTTC,CASSLSFSSSEQYF
-,TRBV11-3,15,TRBD2,TRBJ2-3,TGTGCCAGCAGCCCCGGACTAGGAAGCACAGATACGCAGTATTTT,CASSPGLGSTDTQYF
few,TRBV7-6,14,-,TRBJ1-1,TGTGCCAGCAGCTTAACCGGATCGAACACTGAAGCTTTCTTT,CASSLTGSNTEAFF
-,TRBV19,12,-,TRBJ1-2,TGTGCCACCCGCAGACAGGCGAGAGACTACACCTTC,CATRRQARDYTF
-,TRBV28,13,-,TRBJ2-3,TGTGCCAGCAGTTTCGAGTTCACAGATACGCAGTATTTT,CASSFEFTDTQYF
-,TRBV27,14,TRBD2,TRBJ2-1,TGTGCCAGCAGCAGGACTAGCCGAAAGAATGAGCAGTTCTTC,CASSRTSRKNEQFF
few,TRBV19,14,TRBD1,TRBJ1-1,TGTGCCAGTAGCTTTCTCAGGGGGGACACTGAAGCTTTCTTT,CASSFLRGDTEAFF
large,TRBV4-3,14,-,TRBJ2-2,TGCGCCAGCAGCCCCGGACTTAACACCGGGGAGCTGTTTTTT,CASSPGLNTGELFF